The following is a T cell receptor beta chain sequence with its context. Its antigen is unknown. The data were obtained in a study of T-cell reconstitution after alpha-beta-depleted transplantation in children. Study-wide findings and caveats: In some patients, recipient T cells and intrathymic progenitors surviving conditioning explained high day-60 diversity. T-cell numbers and diversity one year post-transplant derived largely from freshly generated T cells. Several hundred expanded graft clones reportedly supplied alpha-beta T cells about two months after transplant.

Germline-derived CDR1 and CDR2 are SGHAT and FQNNGV. This CDR3 is 14 amino acids long. V was shortened by 3 bases and J by 0 bases, with 8 bases between the two germline ends. TCRbeta library preparation incorporated unique molecular identifiers. TCRdb redid the calling of the PCR reads with MiXCR, one entry per CDR3 protein. Of 97,000 or so distinct CDR3 sequences in the sample, roughly 7.1% are singletons; the top ten hold around 17%. This chain connects TRBV11-2 to TRBJ1-2; no clear D gene. Specimen: PBMCs, collected before TCRalphabeta/CD19-depleted stem cell transplant. This sequence was found in a boy between 2 and 10 years old with acute lymphoblastic leukemia, due to receive a stem cell transplant. For the CDR3, the DNA is TGTGCCAGCAGCTTCACCCGCCCTAACTATGGCTACACCTTC. It codes for CASSFTRPNYGYTF.